The entry below describes one T cell receptor beta chain. Its specific antigen is unknown. Qualities for individual bases were not recorded, and no much larger clone is one base off. V is reduced by 4 bases and J by 7 bases, leaving a spacing of 17 bases between them. According to the germline V gene, CDR1 reads SGHRS and CDR2 reads YFSETQ. The CDR3 spans 15 residues, from the cysteine through the phenylalanine. This entry keeps only the CDR3 DNA: 45 bases, framed from base 1. Library preparation used PCR. The run used an Illumina HiSeq 2500. To normalize quantification of the TCRbeta repertoire, the TCR libraries were built with molecular barcoding that relied on unique molecular identifiers. TCRdb ran its own pipeline on the public reads, namely fastp trimming at Q25 and MiXCR clone calling, and kept in-frame beta chains. CDR3 protein sequences are deduplicated, and each keeps its most common genes and DNA. The sample profile shows some 590,000 distinct CDR3 sequences; about 11% of them were found once. Roughly 3.9% of the sample is held by the ten biggest clonotypes.

These data originate in a study of T-cell reconstitution after alpha-beta-depleted transplantation in children (dated by TCRdb to the mid-2010s). About the study as a whole: The study quantitatively tracked T-cell immune reconstitution after TCRalphabeta/CD19-depleted allogeneic hematopoietic cell transplantation in children using TCR repertoire profiling.

Recombination connected TRBV5-1 to TRBJ2-2; possibly the D gene is TRBD2, per 8 matching bases. This sample comprised PBMCs from the stem cell graft donor, obtained from the stem cell graft. The sequence was obtained from a human donor who donated a stem cell graft to a child with acute myeloid leukemia. CDR3 sequence: CASSREGQSVGELFF. The nucleotide sequence is given as TGCGCCAGCAGCCGGGAGGGACAGAGTGTCGGGGAGCTGTTTTTT.